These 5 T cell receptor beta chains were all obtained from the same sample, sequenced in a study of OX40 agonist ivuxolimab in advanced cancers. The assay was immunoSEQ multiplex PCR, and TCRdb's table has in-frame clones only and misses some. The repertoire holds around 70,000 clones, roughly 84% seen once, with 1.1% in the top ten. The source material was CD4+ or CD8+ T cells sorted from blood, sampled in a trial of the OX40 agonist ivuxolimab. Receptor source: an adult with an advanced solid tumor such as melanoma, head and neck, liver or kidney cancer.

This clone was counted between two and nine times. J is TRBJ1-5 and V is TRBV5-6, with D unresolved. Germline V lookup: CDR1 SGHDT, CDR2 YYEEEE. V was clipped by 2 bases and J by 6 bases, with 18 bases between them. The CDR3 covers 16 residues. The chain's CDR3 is CASSFFLRGVSQPQHF. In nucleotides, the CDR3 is TGTGCCAGCAGCTTTTTCCTCCGCGGGGTTAGTCAGCCCCAGCATTTT.

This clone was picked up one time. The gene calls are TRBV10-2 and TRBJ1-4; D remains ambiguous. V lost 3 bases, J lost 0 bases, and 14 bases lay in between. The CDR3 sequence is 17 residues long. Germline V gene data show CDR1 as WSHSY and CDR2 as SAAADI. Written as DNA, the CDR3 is TGCGCCAGCAGTGATATGGCGGACCCTACAACTAATGAAAAACTGTTTTTT. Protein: CASSDMADPTTNEKLFF.

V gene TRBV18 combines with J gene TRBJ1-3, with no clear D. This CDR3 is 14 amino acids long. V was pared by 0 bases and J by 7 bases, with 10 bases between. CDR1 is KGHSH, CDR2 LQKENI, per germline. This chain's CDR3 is CASSPPGSLNTIYF. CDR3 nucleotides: TGTGCCAGCTCACCACCGGGGTCTCTGAACACCATATATTTT. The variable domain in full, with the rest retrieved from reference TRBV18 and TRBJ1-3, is NAGVMQNPRHLVRRRGQEARLRCSPMKGHSHVYWYRQLPEEGLKFMVYLQKENIIDESGMPKERFSAEFPKEGPSILRIQQVVRGDSAAYFCASSPPGSLNTIYFGEGSWLTVV.

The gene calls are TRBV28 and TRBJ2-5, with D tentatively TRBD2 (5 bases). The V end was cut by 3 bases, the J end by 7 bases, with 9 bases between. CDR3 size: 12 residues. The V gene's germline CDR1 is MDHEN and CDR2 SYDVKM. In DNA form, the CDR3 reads TGTGCCAGCAGTTTTGAAGGAGGGACCCAGTACTTC. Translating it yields CASSFEGGTQYF.

The CDR3 DNA is TGTGCCAGCAGCTTAGGGGGTAACTATGGCTACACCTTC. Translation gives CASSLGGNYGYTF. The rearrangement links TRBV7-2 to TRBJ1-2; D not certain. The V end was cut by 1 base, the J end by 1 base, with 4 bases between. Germline V gene sequence: CDR1 SGHTA, CDR2 FQGNSA. This CDR3 comprises 13 residues.